These 9 T cell receptor beta chains came from one sample sequenced in a study of Graves' ophthalmopathy and Graves' hyperthyroidism. The study amplified TCR beta CDR3 regions using RNA transcripts. Second-round multiplex PCR followed a first-round RT-PCR using HTBI primers. MiXCR, applied by TCRdb to the multiplex PCR reads, yields one record per CDR3 protein. The data contain just over 400,000 distinct CDR3 sequences, roughly 20% of them singletons. Source material: peripheral blood. Receptors originate from a woman in her late teens or twenties with stable Graves' hyperthyroidism.

This clonotype was observed a few times. The chain employs TRBV4-1 and TRBJ1-1; D not resolved. In germline, CDR1 is MGHRA, CDR2 YSYEKL. The ends were cut back, 0 bases at V and 0 bases at J, with 11 bases in the middle. The CDR3 totals 16 residues. CDR3 sequence (DNA): TGCGCCAGCAGCCAAGAACCGGGAATGATGAACACTGAAGCTTTCTTT. This encodes CASSQEPGMMNTEAFF.

Ten or more counts support this clonotype. V and J are TRBV7-9 and TRBJ1-1; the D is unclear. The germline V and J ends were trimmed by 8 bases and 6 bases, with 13 bases remaining between them. The germline V gene has CDR1 SEHNR and CDR2 FQNEAQ (reference sequence). This CDR3 has 12 amino acids. The CDR3 sequence is CASAGLMAEAFF. CDR3 in DNA: TGTGCCAGCGCGGGCCTTATGGCTGAAGCTTTCTTT.

The rearrangement links TRBV29-1 to TRBJ1-1; D uncertain. The V gene's germline CDR1 is SQVTM and CDR2 ANQGSEA. The CDR3 is made up of 10 amino acids. V shed 5 bases and J shed 4 bases, with 5 bases lying between them. The CDR3 DNA reads TGCAGCGTTTTCGGCACTGAAGCTTTCTTT. Amino acids: CSVFGTEAFF.

The J gene is TRBJ2-5, the V gene TRBV7-2; 8 bases align to TRBD2. Germline V gene lookup returns CDR1 SGHTA and CDR2 FQGNSA. The CDR3 runs 16 residues. Trimming took 3 bases from V and 4 from J; bases not matched to a gene: 10. The CDR3 DNA reads TGTGCCAGCAGCTTTTCGAGCGGGAGTGGGAGAGAGACCCAGTACTTC. This gives the protein CASSFSSGSGRETQYF.

Only one count was recorded for this clonotype. This may stem from a read error, because a much larger clone lies one nucleotide away. This chain links TRBV28 with TRBJ1-2; maybe TRBD1 (6 bases). The V end lost 10 bases, the J end lost 9 bases, and 18 bases lay between the germline ends. The germline gives CDR1 MDHEN, CDR2 SYDVKM. The CDR3 length is 12 residues. The CDR3 here is CANRRMGGRYTF. DNA for the CDR3: TGTGCCAACAGACGAATGGGGGGGCGCTACACCTTC.

Ten or more counts support this clonotype. The V call is TRBV29-1, the J call TRBJ2-5, with D uncertain. Germline CDR1 reads SQVTM; CDR2 reads ANQGSEA. V gave up 4 bases and J gave up 0 bases, with 9 bases separating them. The CDR3 extends over 13 amino acids. DNA for the CDR3: TGCAGCGTTGGATTTGGGTACCAAGAGACCCAGTACTTC. It encodes CSVGFGYQETQYF.

As to this clonotype: One base away lies a much larger clone, so this may be a sequencing read error. V gene TRBV19 combines with J gene TRBJ2-7; 8 bases agree with TRBD1. Germline-derived CDR1 and CDR2 are LNHDA and SQIVND (reference sequence). The CDR3 is 12 amino acids. Here the CDR3 DNA reads TGTGCCATCAACGGACAGGGAGCCGAGCAGTGCTTC. Its protein product is CAINGQGAEQCF.

This clonotype was counted ten times or more. In DNA, the CDR3 is TGCGCCAGCAGCTCGGGGGGGGGTAGAGTCGAGCAGTACTTC. This translates into CASSSGGGRVEQYF. The chain combines TRBV5-1 with TRBJ2-7; 8 bases line up with TRBD2. CDR1 SGHRS and CDR2 YFSETQ come from the germline V gene. This CDR3 is 14 amino acids long. The V segment lost 3 bases and the J segment 6 bases; nucleotides outside the gene matches: 8.

This clonotype was observed many times. The chain links TRBV6-1 to TRBJ1-5; D gene uncertain. Between the trimmed V and J ends, which lost 7 bases and 6 bases, there was a span of 10 bases. The germline CDR1 and CDR2 sequences are MNHNS and SASEGT. The CDR3 has 12 residues. CDR3 amino acids: CASTPGVQPQHF. The CDR3 region has the DNA TGTGCCAGCACCCCCGGGGTTCAGCCCCAGCATTTT.